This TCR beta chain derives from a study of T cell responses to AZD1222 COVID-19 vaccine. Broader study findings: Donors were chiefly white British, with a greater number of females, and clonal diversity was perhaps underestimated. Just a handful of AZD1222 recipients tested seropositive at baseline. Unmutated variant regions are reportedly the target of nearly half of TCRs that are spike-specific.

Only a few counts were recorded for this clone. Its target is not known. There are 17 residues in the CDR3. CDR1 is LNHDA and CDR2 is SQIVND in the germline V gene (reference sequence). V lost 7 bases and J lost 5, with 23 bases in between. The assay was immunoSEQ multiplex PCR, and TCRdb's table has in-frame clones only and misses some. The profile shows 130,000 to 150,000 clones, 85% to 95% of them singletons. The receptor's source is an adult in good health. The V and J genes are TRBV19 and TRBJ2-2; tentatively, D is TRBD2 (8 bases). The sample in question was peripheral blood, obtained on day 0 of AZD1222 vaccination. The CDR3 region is CASIDRQGGRITGELFF. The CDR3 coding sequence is TGTGCCAGTATTGATAGACAGGGCGGGAGGATAACCGGGGAGCTGTTTTTT. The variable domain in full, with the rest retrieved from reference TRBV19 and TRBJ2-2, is DGGITQSPKYLFRKEGQNVTLSCEQNLNHDAMYWYRQDPGQGLRLIYYSQIVNDFQKGDIAEGYSVSREKKESFPLTVTSAQKNPTAFYLCASIDRQGGRITGELFFGEGSRLTVL.